This T cell receptor beta chain was sequenced for a study of CD8+CD57+ T cells in acquired aplastic anemia. About the study: Isolated CD4+ and CD8+ cells, once sorted, yielded DNA averaging roughly 3.2 ug.

All sequencing subjects had displayed CD8+CD57+ cell expansion on flow cytometry. Among the patients, all had severe acquired aplastic anemia. Profiles of TCR beta VDJ and CDR3 were generated from a genomic DNA template. MiXCR, applied by TCRdb to the reads, yields one record per CDR3 protein. This table holds roughly 290,000 distinct CDR3 sequences, about three fifths found once. The CDR3 loop spans 13 amino acids. V was clipped by 8 bases and J by 4 bases; unmatched bases: 6. Findings and caveats of the study: Patients shared some 30 CD8+ CDR3 sequences with controls.

Remarks on this clonotype: Its antigen is still unknown.

The source is a human donor with aplastic anemia. Sequenced material: sorted CD4+, CD8+, or CD8+CD57+ T cells (not recorded which) from PBMCs. The chain employs TRBV12-3 or TRBV12-4 and TRBJ2-5, with 8 bases identical to TRBD2. The CDR3 bases are TGTGCCAGCGGGGGTAGCGGGACAGAGACCCAGTACTTC. Residues: CASGGSGTETQYF.